This T cell receptor (beta chain) was sequenced in a study of post-analysis software for immune sequencing data. Study findings and constraints: Under the F measure, samples that were prepared in one batch clustered strongly together. Multiple sclerosis was associated with a significant reduction in normalized Chao1 diversity relative to controls. Compared with controls, patients had more of about five TRBV segments, including TRBV5-6, TRBV5-1 and TRBV20-1.

The authors incorporated unique molecular identifiers into the TCR beta cDNA libraries. TCRdb independently ran MiXCR on the PCR reads; one entry per CDR3 protein. Among over 150,000 distinct CDR3 sequences listed, 30% were seen once. Trimming stripped 2 bases from V and 3 bases from J, with 13 bases between. The CDR3 covers 15 residues. Germline V CDR1 and CDR2: MNHEY, SVGAGI. With respect to this clonotype: Its antigen is still unknown.

Sequencing was done on a sample of blood. This chain uses TRBV6-5 with TRBJ1-1; D remains ambiguous. This TCR derives from a girl under 18 with multiple sclerosis. The CDR3 region is CASSYATSGDTEAFF. Here the CDR3 DNA reads TGTGCCAGCAGTTACGCTACATCGGGCGACACTGAAGCTTTCTTT.